This T cell receptor beta chain was captured by sequencing in a study of Tregs in tolerant kidney transplant recipients. The study, taken as a whole, reports: Biological reproducibility was not directly addressed, but technical replication error appeared minimal.

Remarks on this clone: No antigen is known for it.

Profiled with immunoSEQ multiplex PCR; TCRdb holds only in-frame clones, not every one. The sample holds tens of thousands of clones; more than 80% are singletons and the top ten take 4.5% to 5%. Germline CDR1 reads SGHRS; CDR2 reads YFSETQ. The CDR3 extends over 19 amino acids. The V gene end was trimmed by 4 bases and the J gene end by 5 bases; junction bases not matched to a gene: 21. This sequence joins TRBV5-1 and TRBJ2-5; TRBD2 matches at 9 bases. Material: CD8+ T cells from blood. This receptor was obtained from a human donor in good health. The CDR3 sequence: CASSTGQRGGGGASETQYF. CDR3 nucleotide sequence: TGCGCCAGCAGCACGGGACAGCGAGGCGGCGGGGGGGCCTCGGAGACCCAGTACTTC. The full variable domain, its missing parts supplied by reference TRBV5-1 and TRBJ2-5, is KAGVTQTPRYLIKTRGQQVTLSCSPISGHRSVSWYQQTPGQGLQFLFEYFSETQRNKGNFPGRFSGRQFSNSRSEMNVSTLELGDSALYLCASSTGQRGGGGASETQYFGPGTRLLVL.